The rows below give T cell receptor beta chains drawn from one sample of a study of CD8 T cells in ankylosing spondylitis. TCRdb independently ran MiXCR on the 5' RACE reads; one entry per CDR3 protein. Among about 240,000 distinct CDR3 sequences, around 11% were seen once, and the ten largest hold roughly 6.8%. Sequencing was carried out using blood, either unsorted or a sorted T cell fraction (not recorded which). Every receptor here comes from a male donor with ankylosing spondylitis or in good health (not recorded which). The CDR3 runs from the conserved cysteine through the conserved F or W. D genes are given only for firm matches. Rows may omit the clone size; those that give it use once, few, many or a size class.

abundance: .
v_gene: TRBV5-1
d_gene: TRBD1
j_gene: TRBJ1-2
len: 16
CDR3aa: CASSGRTGGYNYGYTF
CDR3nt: TGCGCCAGCAGCGGAAGAACAGGGGGCTATAACTATGGCTACACCTTC

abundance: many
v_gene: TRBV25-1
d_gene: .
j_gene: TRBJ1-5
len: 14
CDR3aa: CASSDTGMGQPQHF
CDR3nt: TGTGCCAGCAGTGACACAGGGATGGGCCAGCCCCAGCATTTT

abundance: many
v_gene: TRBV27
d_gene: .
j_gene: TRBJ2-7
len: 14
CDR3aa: CASSLSAVRGEQYF
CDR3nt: TGTGCCAGCAGTTTATCGGCGGTCCGGGGCGAGCAGTACTTC

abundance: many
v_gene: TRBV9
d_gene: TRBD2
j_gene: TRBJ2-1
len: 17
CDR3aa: CASSAHFSGRFFDEQFF
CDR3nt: TGTGCCAGCAGCGCCCATTTTAGCGGGAGGTTCTTCGATGAGCAGTTCTTC

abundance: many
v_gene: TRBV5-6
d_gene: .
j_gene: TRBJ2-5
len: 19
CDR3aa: CASSSPLPSTGNLQETQYF
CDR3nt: TGTGCCAGCAGCTCGCCCTTACCATCGACGGGGAACCTCCAAGAGACCCAGTACTTC

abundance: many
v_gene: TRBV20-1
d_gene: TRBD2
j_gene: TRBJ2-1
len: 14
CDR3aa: CSAKRGSSYNEQFF
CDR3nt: TGCAGTGCTAAGCGGGGGAGCTCCTACAATGAGCAGTTCTTC

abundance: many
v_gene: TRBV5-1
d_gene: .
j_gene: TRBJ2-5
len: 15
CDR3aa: CASSHATDPQETQYF
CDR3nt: TGCGCCAGCAGCCATGCGACGGACCCTCAAGAGACCCAGTACTTC

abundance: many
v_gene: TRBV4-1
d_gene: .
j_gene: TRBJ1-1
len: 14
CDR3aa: CASSQRTVNTEAFF
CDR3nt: TGCGCCAGCAGCCAGAGGACAGTCAACACTGAAGCTTTCTTT

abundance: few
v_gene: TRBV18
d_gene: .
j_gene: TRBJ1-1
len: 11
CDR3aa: CASSPWTEAFF
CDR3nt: TGTGCCAGCTCACCATGGACTGAAGCTTTCTTT

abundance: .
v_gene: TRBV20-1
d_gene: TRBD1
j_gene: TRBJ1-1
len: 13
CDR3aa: CSARQGPDTEAFF
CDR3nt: TGCAGTGCTCGACAGGGGCCGGACACTGAAGCTTTCTTT

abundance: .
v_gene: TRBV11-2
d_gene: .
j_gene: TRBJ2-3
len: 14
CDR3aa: CASSFQRLTDTQYF
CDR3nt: TGTGCCAGCAGCTTCCAGAGACTCACAGATACGCAGTATTTT

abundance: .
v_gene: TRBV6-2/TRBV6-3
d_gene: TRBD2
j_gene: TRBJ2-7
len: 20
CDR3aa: CASSYSLMTSAEPSSYEQYF
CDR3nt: TGTGCCAGCAGTTACTCGCTAATGACTAGCGCCGAACCGAGCTCCTACGAGCAGTACTTC

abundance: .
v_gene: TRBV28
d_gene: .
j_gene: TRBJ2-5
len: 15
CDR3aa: CASSPIGVYQETQYF
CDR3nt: TGTGCCAGCAGTCCCATCGGCGTGTACCAAGAGACCCAGTACTTC

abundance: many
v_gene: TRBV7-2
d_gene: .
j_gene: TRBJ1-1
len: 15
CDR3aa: CASSTASTLNTEAFF
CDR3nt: TGTGCCAGCAGCACCGCTTCGACACTGAACACTGAAGCTTTCTTT

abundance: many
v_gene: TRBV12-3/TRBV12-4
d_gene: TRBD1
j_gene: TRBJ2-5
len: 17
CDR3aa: CASSLGKDRGLSETQYF
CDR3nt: TGTGCCAGCAGTTTAGGAAAGGACAGGGGGCTGTCGGAGACCCAGTACTTC

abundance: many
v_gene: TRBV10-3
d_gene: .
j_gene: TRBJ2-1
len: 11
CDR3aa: CAISEVNEQFF
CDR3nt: TGTGCCATCAGTGAGGTCAATGAGCAGTTCTTC

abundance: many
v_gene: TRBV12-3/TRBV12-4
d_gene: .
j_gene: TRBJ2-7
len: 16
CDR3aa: CASSLRSGTAGYEQYF
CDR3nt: TGTGCCAGCAGTTTACGTTCGGGCACAGCGGGTTACGAGCAGTACTTC

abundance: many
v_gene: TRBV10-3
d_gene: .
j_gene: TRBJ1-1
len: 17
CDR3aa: CAISDKTLADRDTEAFF
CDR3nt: TGTGCCATCAGTGACAAGACCTTAGCCGACAGAGACACTGAAGCTTTCTTT

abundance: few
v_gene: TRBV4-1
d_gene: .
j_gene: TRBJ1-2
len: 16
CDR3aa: CASSRFRDRANYGYTF
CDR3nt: TGCGCCAGCAGCCGATTCCGGGACCGAGCTAACTATGGCTACACCTTC

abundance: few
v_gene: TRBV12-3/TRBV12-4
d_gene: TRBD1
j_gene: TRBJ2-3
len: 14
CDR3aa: CASSSARDRFRRYF
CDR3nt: TGTGCCAGCAGCTCCGCCAGGGACAGGTTTCGTCGGTATTTT

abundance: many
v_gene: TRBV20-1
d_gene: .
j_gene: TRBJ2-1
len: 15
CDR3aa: CSARDHFMGYNEQFF
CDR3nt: TGCAGTGCTAGAGATCACTTTATGGGTTACAATGAGCAGTTCTTC

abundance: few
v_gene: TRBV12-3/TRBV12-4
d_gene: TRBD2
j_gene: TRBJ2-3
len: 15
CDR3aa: CASSIVREGTDTQYF
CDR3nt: TGTGCCAGCAGTATAGTCCGGGAGGGGACAGATACGCAGTATTTT

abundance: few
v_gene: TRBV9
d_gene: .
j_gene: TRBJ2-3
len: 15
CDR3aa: CASSGGTSRTDTQYF
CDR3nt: TGTGCCAGCAGCGGCGGGACTTCCCGCACAGATACGCAGTATTTT

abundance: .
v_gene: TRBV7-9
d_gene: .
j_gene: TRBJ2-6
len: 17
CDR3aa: CASSLPDSRSGANVLTF
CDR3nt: TGTGCCAGCAGCCTCCCGGACAGCCGCTCTGGGGCCAACGTCCTGACTTTC

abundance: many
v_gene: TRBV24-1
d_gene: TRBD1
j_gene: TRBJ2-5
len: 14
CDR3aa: CATSAQTGSETQYF
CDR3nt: TGTGCCACCAGTGCCCAGACAGGGTCAGAGACCCAGTACTTC

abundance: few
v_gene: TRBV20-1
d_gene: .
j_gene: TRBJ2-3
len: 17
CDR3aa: CCARDLRGKRTTDTQYF
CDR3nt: TGCTGTGCTAGAGATCTAAGGGGGAAGCGGACCACAGATACGCAGTATTTT

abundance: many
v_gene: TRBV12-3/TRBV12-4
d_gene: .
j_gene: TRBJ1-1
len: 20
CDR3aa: CASSLARVFLGPQWDTEAFF
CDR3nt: TGTGCCAGCAGTTTAGCGCGTGTATTTCTCGGCCCTCAGTGGGACACTGAAGCTTTCTTT

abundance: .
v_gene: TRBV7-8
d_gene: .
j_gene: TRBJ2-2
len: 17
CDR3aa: CASSLSLSVSNTGELFF
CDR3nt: TGTGCCAGCAGCTTATCTTTATCCGTTTCGAACACCGGGGAGCTGTTTTTT

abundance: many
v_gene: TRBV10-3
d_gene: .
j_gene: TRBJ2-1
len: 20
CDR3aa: CAISERGYSQGAFGVIEQFF
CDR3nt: TGTGCCATCAGTGAGAGGGGTTACAGCCAGGGAGCATTCGGGGTAATTGAGCAGTTCTTC